The present TCR beta chain was sequenced within a study of monozygotic twins with inflammatory bowel disease (dated by TCRdb to about 2019). In terms of the full investigation: The complete study included around 30 monozygotic twin pairs: 19 IBD-discordant Danish pairs and nine German pairs, of which four were IBD-concordant and five were IBD-discordant. Each individual had, on average, about 151 000 unique TCRalpha sequences and 181 000 unique TCRbeta sequences available for analysis. Within discordant pairs, disease-associated traits were sought mainly by comparing IBD patients with their genetically identical healthy co-twins. The paper's findings and limits, for the study overall: Distinction between different T cell subtypes could not be achieved in the analysis. Compared with healthy twins, IBD patients had fewer clonotypes in common with other individuals, a difference most pronounced in patients showing signs of disease activity. IBD patients had lower TCRbeta repertoire diversity, measured by the inverse Simpson index, than their healthy co-twins. Because patients were on differing immunosuppressive treatments, the repertoires may have picked up extra background noise and inter-individual variability. No single strong signal or clonotype linked to IBD turned up in the results, so the idea that one exists was not supported. Repertoire similarity did not differ between concordant and discordant twins, which could be due to limited statistical power.

From each donor, a roughly 2.7 ml peripheral blood sample was collected into PAXgene tubes and kept at -80 degrees C. Without any T cell sorting, total RNA was extracted from whole blood using the PAXgene blood miRNA kit on an automated QIAcube. Peripheral blood from monozygotic twin pairs, either concordant or discordant for inflammatory bowel disease, underwent deep TCRalpha and TCRbeta repertoire profiling that used unique molecular barcoding. Smoking habits were recorded for all twin pairs, and individuals were classified as current, former or never smokers. For this clonotype: Which antigen it targets is not known.

Receptors were amplified or captured by 5' RACE. Preparation of each TCR library used around 3,500 ng of total RNA. For each sample, cDNA was synthesized in eight separate reactions using SMARTScribe reverse transcriptase. Unique molecular identifiers containing a 6-nucleotide sample barcode were introduced through template switching during cDNA synthesis. Two nested PCRs of about 17 and 10 cycles amplified the TCRalpha and TCRbeta cDNA, and bead purification followed each PCR. Before amplification, cDNA was treated with uracil DNA-glycosylase and purified using the QIAquick PCR purification kit. The second PCR added Illumina TruSeq-compatible adapters along with sample-specific barcodes. Library quality and concentration were assessed using TapeStation and Qubit, and about 5 ng of each library was pooled. Sequencing of the pooled libraries was done on an Illumina HiSeq2500 single-index Rapid Run using custom sequencing primers and 2 x 100 bp reads. On the study's bioinformatics: UMI-based consensus assembly with MiGEC version 1.2.6 was used to correct PCR and sequencing errors. V(D)J alignment, clonotype assembly and CDR3 extraction were performed with MiXCR version 2.1.1. Gene usage, clonotype sharing and MAIT/NKT TCR abundance were normalised by analysing the top 1000, 10 000 and 20 000 clonotypes per sample. After downsampling to 27 000 UMIs, diversity was calculated as the inverse Simpson index using the vegan R package. Paired Mann-Whitney U tests were applied to discordant twin pairs, with Benjamini-Hochberg correction for multiple testing. TCRdb reprocessed the raw reads; every CDR3 protein sequence is a single record, and DNA is not supplied. These V and J calls derive from TCRdb rather than the authors' analysis. In this sample's table one finds approximately 110,000 distinct CDR3 sequences. 9.5% to 15% of the sample is taken by the ten largest.

The CDR3 sequence holds 14 residues, the cysteine and phenylalanine included. Only the protein is available. The germline V gene provides CDR1 SNHLY and CDR2 FYNNEI. The sample taken for sequencing was blood. The rearrangement combines TRBV2 with TRBJ1-2. The receptor was isolated from a human donor with ulcerative colitis or Crohn's disease, or a healthy co-twin of an affected twin (not recorded which). The CDR3 protein sequence reads: CASSWGGGSYGYTF. The full variable domain, completed from the reference TRBV2 and TRBJ1-2 proteins outside the CDR3, reads EPEVTQTPSHQVTQMGQEVILRCVPISNHLYFYWYRQILGQKVEFLVSFYNNEISEKSEIFDDQFSVERPDGSNFTLKIRSTKLEDSAMYFCASSWGGGSYGYTFGSGTRLTVV.